The 23 T cell receptor beta chains reported below all come from one sample, sequenced in a study of patients and donors after allogeneic stem cell transplantation. TCRdb fed the RT-PCR reads into MiXCR, producing one record per CDR3 protein. The repertoire has approximately 57,000 distinct CDR3 sequences, 13% of them found once; the top ten carry roughly a third. The specimen was blood, either unsorted or a sorted T cell fraction (not recorded which). The receptors were sampled from a human donor who was either an allogeneic HSCT recipient or a stem cell or donor lymphocyte infusion donor (not recorded which). It is not recorded whose cells these are; they may come from a transplant donor.

Points on this clonotype: The junction does not match germline at one end; this may be a read error. The chain has TRBV7-9 and TRBJ2-7; 10 bases are shared with TRBD2. Germline CDR1 is SEHNR and CDR2 is FQNEAQ (reference sequence). CDR3 length: 19 amino acids. In DNA form, the CDR3 reads TGTGCCAGCAGTTTAGTAAGGGCTAGCGGGAGACGGCCCTCCTACGAGCAGTACTTC. Translated, it gives CASSLVRASGRRPSYEQYF.

This chain links TRBV14 with TRBJ1-2; perhaps TRBD1 as D (5 bases). Trimming pared 1 base from V and 6 bases from J, leaving 12 bases between. This CDR3 comprises 14 residues. In germline, CDR1 is SGHDN, CDR2 FVKESK. CDR3 amino acids: CASSQVSWGDGYTF. The CDR3 DNA reads TGTGCCAGCAGCCAAGTGTCGTGGGGGGATGGCTACACCTTC.

This chain joins TRBV12-3 or TRBV12-4 and TRBJ2-7; perhaps TRBD1 as D (5 bases). V was cut by 6 bases and J by 2 bases, with 11 bases left in between. The CDR3 sequence is 13 residues long. The CDR3 region has the DNA TGTGCCAGCAGCCTCAGGGCGCCCTACGAGCAGTACTTC. Translated: CASSLRAPYEQYF.

The gene calls are TRBV5-1 and TRBJ2-1; D is possibly TRBD2 (6 bases). Trimming cost V 5 bases and J 9 bases, with 21 bases left between them. This CDR3 contains 15 residues. Germline CDR1 is SGHRS and CDR2 is YFSETQ. The CDR3 coding sequence is TGCGCCAGCAGGTCACCTAGCGCCACTAGGGGTGAGCAGTTCTTC. Residues: CASRSPSATRGEQFF.

This clonotype was seen repeatedly, ten times or more. This chain joins TRBV6-2 or TRBV6-3 and TRBJ2-1; D unresolved. The V gene's germline CDR1 is MNHEY and CDR2 SVGEGT. Trimming shortened V by 2 bases and J by 7 bases, and 9 bases separated the two germline ends. The CDR3 length is 13 residues. CDR3 loop: CASSYVRTNEQFF. CDR3 coding DNA: TGTGCCAGCAGTTACGTGCGGACGAATGAGCAGTTCTTC.

V and J are TRBV7-6 and TRBJ2-1; tentatively, D is TRBD1 (5 bases). The CDR3 is 17 residues long. Germline V CDR1 and CDR2: SGHVS, FNYEAQ. V was pared by 2 bases and J by 1 base, with 15 bases between. The CDR3 here is CASSLFHRTASYNEQFF. CDR3 nucleotides: TGTGCCAGCAGCTTATTCCACAGGACCGCGTCCTACAATGAGCAGTTCTTC.

This clonotype has more than one count but fewer than ten. The chain employs TRBV11-3 and TRBJ2-7, with D tentatively TRBD1 (5 bases). V gave up 1 base and J gave up 4 bases, with 11 bases separating them. CDR1 is SGHNT, CDR2 YENEEA, per germline. The CDR3 is 14 amino acids. The CDR3 sequence is CASSLGLRVYEQYF. CDR3 in DNA: TGTGCCAGCAGCTTAGGGCTCAGGGTGTACGAGCAGTACTTC.

This clonotype was observed many times. This chain connects TRBV29-1 to TRBJ1-1; no reliable D call. The CDR3 consists of 11 residues. Germline CDR1 reads SQVTM; CDR2 reads ANQGSEA. The ends were cut back, 3 bases at V and 3 bases at J, with 5 bases in the middle. CDR3 amino acids: CSVDKYTEAFF. In DNA, the CDR3 is TGCAGCGTTGATAAGTACACTGAAGCTTTCTTT. The full variable domain, completed using reference TRBV29-1 and TRBJ1-1, is SAVISQKPSRDICQRGTSLTIQCQVDSQVTMMFWYRQQPGQSLTLIATANQGSEATYESGFVIDKFPISRPNLTFSTLTVSNMSPEDSSIYLCSVDKYTEAFFGQGTRLTVV.

In this sample, this clonotype turned up once. The chain employs TRBV4-1 and TRBJ2-7; TRBD1 matches at 8 bases. Germline trimming cut 3 bases from V and 1 base from J; bases unmatched to any gene: 2. Germline CDR1 MGHRA, CDR2 YSYEKL. The CDR3 length is 14 residues. The CDR3 bases are TGCGCCAGCAGCCAGAGGACAGGGTCCTACGAGCAGTACTTC. Translation gives CASSQRTGSYEQYF.

The CDR3 DNA is TGTGCCAGCAGTTCCTCGGTTGGGAGAGGTCGCGAGCAGTACTTC. Translating it yields CASSSSVGRGREQYF. The chain employs TRBV12-3 or TRBV12-4 and TRBJ2-7; possible D gene TRBD2, 5 bases. Trimming shortened V by 4 bases and J by 6 bases, and 19 bases separated the two germline ends. The CDR3 consists of 15 residues.

The chain combines TRBV6-5 with TRBJ2-3; 7 nucleotides agree with TRBD2. Germline CDR1 MNHEY, CDR2 SVGAGI. The CDR3 is 16 amino acids. V shed 1 base and J 0 bases; nucleotides not matched to a gene: 4. The CDR3 is CASSYLLAGSTDTQYF. CDR3 DNA sequence: TGTGCCAGCAGTTACTTATTAGCGGGTAGCACAGATACGCAGTATTTT.

This clonotype showed up many times. This sequence joins TRBV14 and TRBJ2-7; D may match TRBD1 or TRBD2 (5 bases each). V lost 3 bases and J lost 6, with 21 bases in between. Germline lookup yields CDR1 SGHDN and CDR2 FVKESK. There are 16 residues in the CDR3. CDR3: CASSHQPAGALVEQYF. The CDR3 DNA is TGTGCCAGCAGCCATCAACCCGCCGGGGCGCTAGTCGAGCAGTACTTC.

This chain uses TRBV20-1 with TRBJ2-1; 7 positions match TRBD2. CDR1 is DFQATT, CDR2 SNEGSKA, per germline (reference sequence). The CDR3 contains 14 residues. V lost 3 bases to trimming and J lost 6 bases; unmatched junction nucleotides: 8. CDR3 sequence reads: CSASGAGLINEQFF. CDR3 in DNA: TGCAGTGCTAGTGGAGCGGGACTAATCAATGAGCAGTTCTTC.

The rearrangement links TRBV14 to TRBJ2-7, with D unclear. The V gene's germline CDR1 is SGHDN and CDR2 FVKESK. The V end was cut by 0 bases, the J end by 3 bases, with 21 bases between. CDR3 size: 18 residues. CDR3 coding DNA: TGTGCCAGCAGCCAAGAAATGGTTAATCGTATAACCGGCTACGAGCAGTACTTC. Translated, it gives CASSQEMVNRITGYEQYF.

This clonotype has more than one count but fewer than ten. The chain is built from TRBV27 and TRBJ2-3, with 7 bases fitting TRBD2. Germline-derived CDR1 and CDR2 are MNHEY and SMNVEV (reference sequence). The CDR3 totals 16 residues. Trimming at V came to 5 bases and at J to 4 bases, leaving 12 bases not matched to a gene. CDR3 loop: CASSNGIGGSSDTQYF. CDR3 DNA sequence: TGTGCCAGCAGTAATGGGATTGGCGGGAGTTCAGATACGCAGTATTTT.

The sample holds many counts of this clonotype. This chain links TRBV9 with TRBJ1-4; D uncertain. The CDR3 has 14 residues. Germline CDR1 is SGDLS and CDR2 is YYNGEE. V shed 3 bases and J shed 0 bases, with 6 bases lying between them. The CDR3 nucleotides read TGTGCCAGCAGCGACGTCGCAACTAATGAAAAACTGTTTTTT. It translates to CASSDVATNEKLFF.

This clonotype was seen at least ten times. The V gene is TRBV12-3 or TRBV12-4, the J gene TRBJ1-2; no definite D call. V lost 6 bases and J 10 bases, leaving 18 bases between the germline ends. CDR3 length: 13 residues. DNA of the CDR3: TGTGCCAGCAGCTCTGACTCCAATCCCTACTACACCTTC. This sequence encodes CASSSDSNPYYTF.

This clonotype was seen many times. The chain carries TRBV24-1 and TRBJ2-3; D gene unclear. This CDR3 comprises 15 residues. V was cut by 4 bases and J by 0 bases, with 10 bases left in between. Germline V CDR1 and CDR2: KGHDR, SFDVKD. The CDR3 nucleotides read TGTGCCACCAGTGACGCCCCAGGCAGCACAGATACGCAGTATTTT. Translated, it gives CATSDAPGSTDTQYF.

The chain carries TRBV20-1 and TRBJ2-7; TRBD2 matches 11 bases. The germline gives CDR1 DFQATT, CDR2 SNEGSKA (reference sequence). The CDR3 has 21 residues. With V trimmed by 1 base and J by 2 bases, 22 bases remained unmatched. The CDR3 region is CSARATGGKLAGDFSAYEQYF. Written as DNA, the CDR3 is TGCAGTGCTAGAGCGACAGGGGGGAAACTAGCGGGAGACTTCTCAGCCTACGAGCAGTACTTC.

There are many counts of this clonotype. The CDR3 DNA reads as TGTGCCAGCAGCTCCCTGGCGGGATTGTTCTACGAGCAGTACTTC. This encodes CASSSLAGLFYEQYF. The chain uses TRBV7-6 and TRBJ2-7; D is perhaps TRBD2 (6 bases). The V gene's germline CDR1 is SGHVS and CDR2 FNYEAQ. V lost 4 bases and J 3 bases, leaving 16 bases between the germline ends. The CDR3 consists of 15 residues. The whole variable domain, remainder taken from reference TRBV7-6 and TRBJ2-7, is GAGVSQSPRYKVTKRGQDVALRCDPISGHVSLYWYRQALGQGPEFLTYFNYEAQQDKSGLPNDRFSAERPEGSISTLTIQRTEQRDSAMYRCASSSLAGLFYEQYFGPGTRLTVT.

This chain links TRBV10-2 with TRBJ2-5; D ambiguous. Trimming removed 4 bases from V and 4 bases from J, with 4 bases in between. There are 11 residues in the CDR3. Germline CDR1 WSHSY, CDR2 SAAADI. The CDR3 bases are TGCGCCAGCAGTGTGGCAGAGACCCAGTACTTC. It yields the protein CASSVAETQYF.

This clonotype occurred many times. The V gene is TRBV7-6, the J gene TRBJ1-4, with a possible D match to TRBD1 (5 bases). V lost 4 bases, J lost 4 bases, and 16 bases lay in between. Germline values: CDR1 SGHVS, CDR2 FNYEAQ. There are 16 residues in the CDR3. The CDR3 is CASSSFMGPNNEKLFF. The CDR3 DNA follows: TGTGCCAGCAGCTCATTCATGGGGCCAAATAATGAAAAACTGTTTTTT.

The V call is TRBV9, the J call TRBJ2-7, with no clear D. V was shortened by 3 bases and J by 2 bases, with 12 bases between the two germline ends. Germline CDR1 is SGDLS and CDR2 is YYNGEE. This CDR3 region has 14 residues. The CDR3 coding sequence is TGTGCCAGCAGCGCCTACAGCGTGCCCTACGAGCAGTACTTC. Protein: CASSAYSVPYEQYF.